The 10 T cell receptor beta chains listed next were all sequenced from one sample in a study of blood T cell repertoires in COVID-19. Using immunoSEQ multiplex PCR, the repertoire was profiled, and TCRdb retains in-frame clones only, with some absent. Counted here are roughly 200,000 clones, approximately 85% occurring once; the ten biggest clones make up roughly 5.9%. Sequencing used PBMCs or T cells enriched from blood (not recorded which). Receptor source: a man aged 35-49 years with acute COVID-19.

CDR3 sequence reads: CASGFDSGTKSNEQFF. The DNA of the CDR3 is TGTGCTAGTGGTTTTGACAGTGGGACTAAAAGCAATGAGCAGTTCTTC. V usage is TRBV12-5 and J usage is TRBJ2-1; TRBD2 matches at 7 bases. The CDR3 consists of 16 residues. CDR1 is LGHNT and CDR2 is FRNRAP in the germline V gene. Losses at the gene ends were 3 bases for V and 6 bases for J; bases not matched to a gene: 11.

The gene calls are TRBV28 and TRBJ1-2; 8 positions match TRBD1. The CDR3 runs 14 residues. Germline values: CDR1 MDHEN, CDR2 SYDVKM. The junction had 10 bases not matched to a gene; V was cut back by 6 bases and J by 7 bases. The CDR3 sequence is CASSFSSGGFGYTF. Here the CDR3 DNA reads TGTGCCAGCAGCTTCTCCTCAGGGGGCTTTGGCTACACCTTC.

This chain connects TRBV4-2 to TRBJ1-5, with 7 nucleotides matching TRBD1. CDR3 length equals 14 residues. Germline loops: CDR1 LGHNA, CDR2 YNFKEQ. V trimming: 4 bases; J trimming: 4 bases; junction bases outside the gene matches: 4. In DNA, the CDR3 is TGTGCCAGCAGCCTAGAGGACAGGAATCAGCCCCAGCATTTT. Protein: CASSLEDRNQPQHF.

The V and J genes are TRBV4-1 and TRBJ2-1; TRBD1 aligns across 10 bases. Germline CDR1 and CDR2: MGHRA and YSYEKL. V was pared by 3 bases and J by 7 bases, with 15 bases of the junction left unmatched. The CDR3 covers 18 residues. The CDR3 protein is CASSHSTGGPQRGNEQFF. The CDR3 DNA sequence: TGCGCCAGCAGCCATTCGACAGGGGGCCCGCAGCGGGGTAATGAGCAGTTCTTC.

The chain carries TRBV9 and TRBJ2-4; 8 nucleotides agree with TRBD1. This CDR3 is 16 amino acids long. The junction had 5 bases not matched to a gene; V was cut back by 3 bases and J by 0 bases. CDR1 and CDR2 (germline): SGDLS, YYNGEE. The CDR3 here is CASSERQGLAKNIQYF. DNA of the CDR3: TGTGCCAGCAGCGAACGACAGGGGCTAGCCAAAAACATTCAGTACTTC.

The rearrangement joins TRBV19 to TRBJ1-1, with 9 bases aligning to TRBD1. Germline CDR1 is LNHDA and CDR2 is SQIVND (reference sequence). J was trimmed by 5 bases and V by 8 bases; bases with no gene match: 9. The CDR3 contains 14 residues. The CDR3 DNA reads as TGTGCCAGTCAGTACAGGGGGCAGGGTACTGAAGCTTTCTTT. It translates to CASQYRGQGTEAFF. Based on the CDR3 plus reference TRBV19 and TRBJ1-1, the full variable domain is DGGITQSPKYLFRKEGQNVTLSCEQNLNHDAMYWYRQDPGQGLRLIYYSQIVNDFQKGDIAEGYSVSREKKESFPLTVTSAQKNPTAFYLCASQYRGQGTEAFFGQGTRLTVV.

The chain recombines TRBV30 with TRBJ2-3; possibly TRBD1 for D (5 bases). This CDR3 region has 11 residues. Trimming cost V 4 bases and J 8 bases, with 10 bases left between them. Germline CDR1 reads GTSNPN; CDR2 reads SVGIG (reference sequence). The CDR3 here is CAWTGAITQYF. The CDR3, as DNA: TGTGCCTGGACTGGGGCCATTACGCAGTATTTT.

The chain has TRBV29-1 and TRBJ2-7; 11 bases align to TRBD2. Germline V CDR1 and CDR2: SQVTM, ANQGSEA. The CDR3 contains 14 residues. V lost 4 bases and J lost 2; bases outside the gene matches: 4. CDR3 coding DNA: TGCAGCGTTGGAGATAGCGGGAGGGCCTACGAGCAGTACTTC. Its translation: CSVGDSGRAYEQYF.

This chain connects TRBV5-1 to TRBJ1-2; D ambiguous. Germline V gives CDR1 SGHRS, CDR2 YFSETQ. Trimming took 3 bases from V and 0 from J, leaving 6 bases between them. The CDR3 runs to 13 residues. This CDR3 is CASSSQTNYGYTF. Written as DNA, the CDR3 is TGCGCCAGCAGCTCCCAGACTAACTATGGCTACACCTTC.

V and J are TRBV5-1 and TRBJ2-1; 11 positions match TRBD2. CDR1 is SGHRS and CDR2 is YFSETQ in the germline V gene. V lost 9 bases to trimming and J lost 5 bases; unmatched junction nucleotides: 16. CDR3 length: 17 residues. CDR3 in DNA: TGCGCCACCAGACGCGACTATCCGGGACTAGCGGACAATGAGCAGTTCTTC. Protein: CATRRDYPGLADNEQFF.